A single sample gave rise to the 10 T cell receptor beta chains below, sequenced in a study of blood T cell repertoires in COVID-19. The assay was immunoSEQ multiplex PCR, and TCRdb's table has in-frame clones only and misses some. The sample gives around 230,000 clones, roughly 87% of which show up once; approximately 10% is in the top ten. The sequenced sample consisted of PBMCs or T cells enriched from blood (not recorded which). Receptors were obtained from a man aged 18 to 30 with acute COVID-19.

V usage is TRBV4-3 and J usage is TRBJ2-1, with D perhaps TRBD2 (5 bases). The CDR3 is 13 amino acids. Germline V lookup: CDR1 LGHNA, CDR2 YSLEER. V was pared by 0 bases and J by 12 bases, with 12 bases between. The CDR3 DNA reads TGCGCCAGCAGCCAAGATGAAGGGAGACTGCAGTTCTTC. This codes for CASSQDEGRLQFF.

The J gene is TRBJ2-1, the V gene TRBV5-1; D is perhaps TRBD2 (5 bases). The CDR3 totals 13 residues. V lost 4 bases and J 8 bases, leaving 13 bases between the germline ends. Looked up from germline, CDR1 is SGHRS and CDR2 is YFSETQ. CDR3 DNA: TGCGCCAGCAGCCTTGGGAGTTTTTATGAGCAGTTCTTC. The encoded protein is CASSLGSFYEQFF.

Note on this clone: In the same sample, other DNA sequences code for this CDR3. The CDR3 loop is CASSPQGSYNSPLHF. CDR3 DNA sequence: TGTGCCAGCAGTCCACAGGGCTCCTATAATTCACCCCTCCACTTT. The V and J genes are TRBV28 and TRBJ1-6; the D gene is possibly TRBD1 (6 bases). CDR1 and CDR2 (germline): MDHEN, SYDVKM. CDR3 length equals 15 residues. V shed 5 bases and J shed 0 bases, with 8 bases lying between them. Using reference TRBV28 and TRBJ1-6 for the parts outside the CDR3, the full variable domain is DVKVTQSSRYLVKRTGEKVFLECVQDMDHENMFWYRQDPGLGLRLIYFSYDVKMKEKGDIPEGYSVSREKKERFSLILESASTNQTSMYLCASSPQGSYNSPLHFGNGTRLTVT.

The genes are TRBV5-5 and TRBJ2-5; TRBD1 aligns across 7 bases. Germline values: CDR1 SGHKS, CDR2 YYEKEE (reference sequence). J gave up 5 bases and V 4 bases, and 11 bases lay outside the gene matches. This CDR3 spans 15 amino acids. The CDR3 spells CASSRHRGVRETQYF. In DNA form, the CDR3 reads TGTGCCAGCAGCCGACACAGGGGTGTGCGGGAGACCCAGTACTTC.

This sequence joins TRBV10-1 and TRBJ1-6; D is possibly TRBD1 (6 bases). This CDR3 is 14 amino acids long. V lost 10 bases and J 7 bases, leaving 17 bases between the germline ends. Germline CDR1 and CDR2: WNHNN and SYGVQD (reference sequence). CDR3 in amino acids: CATQDREGNSPLHF. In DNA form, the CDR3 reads TGCGCCACCCAGGACAGAGAGGGGAATTCACCCCTCCACTTT.

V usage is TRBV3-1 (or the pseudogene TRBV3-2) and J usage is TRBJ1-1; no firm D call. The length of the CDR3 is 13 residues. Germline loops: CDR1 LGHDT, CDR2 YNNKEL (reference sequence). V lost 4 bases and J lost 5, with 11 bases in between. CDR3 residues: CASSPLAGTEAFF. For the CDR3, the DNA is TGTGCCAGCAGCCCCCTCGCGGGTACTGAAGCTTTCTTT.

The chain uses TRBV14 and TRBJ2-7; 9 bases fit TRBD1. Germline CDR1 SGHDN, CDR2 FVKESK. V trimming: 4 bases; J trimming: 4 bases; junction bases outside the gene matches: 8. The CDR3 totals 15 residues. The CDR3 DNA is TGTGCCAGCAGCCTGACCGGGACAGGGTTTTACGAGCAGTACTTC. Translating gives CASSLTGTGFYEQYF.

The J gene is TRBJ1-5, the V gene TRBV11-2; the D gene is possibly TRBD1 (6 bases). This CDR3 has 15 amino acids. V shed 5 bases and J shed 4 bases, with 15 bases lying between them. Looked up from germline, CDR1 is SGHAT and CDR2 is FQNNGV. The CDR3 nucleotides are TGTGCCAGCAGCGAGACAGGAAGTCCGAATCAGCCCCAGCATTTT. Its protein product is CASSETGSPNQPQHF. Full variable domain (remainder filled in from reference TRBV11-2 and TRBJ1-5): EAGVAQSPRYKIIEKRQSVAFWCNPISGHATLYWYQQILGQGPKLLIQFQNNGVVDDSQLPKDRFSAERLKGVDSTLKIQPAKLEDSAVYLCASSETGSPNQPQHFGDGTRLSIL.

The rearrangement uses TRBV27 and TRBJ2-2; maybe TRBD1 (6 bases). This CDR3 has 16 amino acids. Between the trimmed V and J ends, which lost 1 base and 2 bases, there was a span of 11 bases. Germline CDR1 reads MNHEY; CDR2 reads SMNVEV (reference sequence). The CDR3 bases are TGTGCCAGCAGTTTATACCAGGGGCTTAACACCGGGGAGCTGTTTTTT. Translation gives CASSLYQGLNTGELFF.

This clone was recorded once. The CDR3 here is CATLQGLKGYEKLFF. The CDR3 DNA sequence: TGTGCCACGCTACAGGGCCTCAAGGGATATGAAAAACTGTTTTTT. V gene TRBV2 combines with J gene TRBJ1-4, with a weak D call TRBD1 (6 bases). The V and J ends lost 10 bases and 6 bases respectively, with 21 bases between them. The CDR3 extends over 15 amino acids. CDR1 and CDR2 (germline): SNHLY, FYNNEI.